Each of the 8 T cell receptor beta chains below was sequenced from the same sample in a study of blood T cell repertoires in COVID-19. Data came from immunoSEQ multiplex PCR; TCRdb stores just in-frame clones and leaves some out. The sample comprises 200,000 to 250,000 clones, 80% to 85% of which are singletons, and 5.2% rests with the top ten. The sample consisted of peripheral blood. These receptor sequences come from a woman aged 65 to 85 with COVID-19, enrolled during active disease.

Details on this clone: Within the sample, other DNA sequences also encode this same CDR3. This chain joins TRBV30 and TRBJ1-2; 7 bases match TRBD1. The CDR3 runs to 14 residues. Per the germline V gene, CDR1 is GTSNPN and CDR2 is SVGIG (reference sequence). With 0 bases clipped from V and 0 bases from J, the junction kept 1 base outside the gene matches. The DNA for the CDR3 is TGTGCCTGGAGTGTAGGGACAGCTAACTATGGCTACACCTTC. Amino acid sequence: CAWSVGTANYGYTF.

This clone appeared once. In DNA, the CDR3 is TGTGCCAGTAGTCGGTGGACTAGGGGAGCTAATGAAAAACTGTTTTTT. It specifies CASSRWTRGANEKLFF. The rearrangement uses TRBV19 and TRBJ1-4; TRBD1 might be the D (5 bases). V lost 5 bases, J lost 3 bases, and 16 bases lay in between. Per germline, CDR1 LNHDA and CDR2 SQIVND (reference sequence). This CDR3 has 16 amino acids.

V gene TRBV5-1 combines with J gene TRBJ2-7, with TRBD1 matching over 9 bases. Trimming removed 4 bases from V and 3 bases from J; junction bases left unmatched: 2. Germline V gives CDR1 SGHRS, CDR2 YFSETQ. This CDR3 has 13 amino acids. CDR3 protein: CASSAGQGYEQYF. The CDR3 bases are TGCGCCAGCAGCGCGGGACAGGGCTACGAGCAGTACTTC.

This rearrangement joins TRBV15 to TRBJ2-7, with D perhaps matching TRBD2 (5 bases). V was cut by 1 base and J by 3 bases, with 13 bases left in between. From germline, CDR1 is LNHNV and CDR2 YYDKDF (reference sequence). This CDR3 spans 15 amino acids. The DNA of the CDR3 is TGTGCCACCAGCAGAGCTGGCGGAGGAAGCTACGAGCAGTACTTC. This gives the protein CATSRAGGGSYEQYF.

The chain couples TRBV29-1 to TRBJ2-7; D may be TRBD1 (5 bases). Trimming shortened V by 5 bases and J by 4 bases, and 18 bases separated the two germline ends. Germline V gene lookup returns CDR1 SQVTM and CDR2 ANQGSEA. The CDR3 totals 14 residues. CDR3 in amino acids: CSVLNRHKGYEQYF. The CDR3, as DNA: TGCAGCGTTCTGAACAGACACAAGGGGTACGAGCAGTACTTC.

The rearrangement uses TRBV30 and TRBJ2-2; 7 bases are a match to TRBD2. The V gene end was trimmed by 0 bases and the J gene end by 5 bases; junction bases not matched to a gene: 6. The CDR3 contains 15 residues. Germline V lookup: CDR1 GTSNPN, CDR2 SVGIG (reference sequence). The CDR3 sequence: CAWSVPWRETGELFF. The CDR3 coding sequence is TGTGCCTGGAGTGTACCATGGCGGGAGACCGGGGAGCTGTTTTTT.

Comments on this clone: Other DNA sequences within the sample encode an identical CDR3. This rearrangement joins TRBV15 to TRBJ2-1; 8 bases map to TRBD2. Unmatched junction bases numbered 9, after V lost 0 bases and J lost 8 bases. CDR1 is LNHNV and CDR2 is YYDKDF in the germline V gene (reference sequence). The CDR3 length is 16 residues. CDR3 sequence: CATSRDPGRAIDEQFF. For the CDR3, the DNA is TGTGCCACCAGCAGAGATCCCGGGAGGGCCATAGATGAGCAGTTCTTC.

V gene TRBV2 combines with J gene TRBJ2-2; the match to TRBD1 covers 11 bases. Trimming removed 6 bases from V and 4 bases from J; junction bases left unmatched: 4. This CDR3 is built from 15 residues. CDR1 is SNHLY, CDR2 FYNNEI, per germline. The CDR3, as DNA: TGTGCCAGCAGGAAGGGGACAGGGGGCACCGGGGAGCTGTTTTTT. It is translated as CASRKGTGGTGELFF.